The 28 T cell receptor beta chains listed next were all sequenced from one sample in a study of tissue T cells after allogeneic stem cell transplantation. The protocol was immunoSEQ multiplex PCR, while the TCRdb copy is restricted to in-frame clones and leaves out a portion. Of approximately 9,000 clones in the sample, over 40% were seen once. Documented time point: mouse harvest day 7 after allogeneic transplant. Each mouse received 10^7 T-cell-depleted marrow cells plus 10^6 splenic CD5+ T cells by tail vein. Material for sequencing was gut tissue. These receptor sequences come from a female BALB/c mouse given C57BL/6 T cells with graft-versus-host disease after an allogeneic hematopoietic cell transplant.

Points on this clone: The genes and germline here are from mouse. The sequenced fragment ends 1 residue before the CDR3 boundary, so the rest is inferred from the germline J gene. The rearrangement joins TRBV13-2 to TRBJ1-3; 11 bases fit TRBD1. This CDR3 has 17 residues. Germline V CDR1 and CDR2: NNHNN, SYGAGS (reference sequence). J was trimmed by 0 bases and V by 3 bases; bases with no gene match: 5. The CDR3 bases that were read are TGTGCCAGCGGTGTCCGGGACAGGGGGAATTCTGGAAATACGCTCTAT. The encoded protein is CASGVRDRGNSGNTLY. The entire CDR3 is CASGVRDRGNSGNTLYF.

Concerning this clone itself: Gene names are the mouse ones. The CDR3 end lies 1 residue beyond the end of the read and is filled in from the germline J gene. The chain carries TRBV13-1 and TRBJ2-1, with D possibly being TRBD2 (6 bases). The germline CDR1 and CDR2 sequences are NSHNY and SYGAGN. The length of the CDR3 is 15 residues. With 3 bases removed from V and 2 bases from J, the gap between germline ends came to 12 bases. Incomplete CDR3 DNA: TGTGCCAGCAGTGGAGATGGGGGATACTATGCTGAGCAGTTC. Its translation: CASSGDGGYYAEQF. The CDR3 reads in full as CASSGDGGYYAEQFF.

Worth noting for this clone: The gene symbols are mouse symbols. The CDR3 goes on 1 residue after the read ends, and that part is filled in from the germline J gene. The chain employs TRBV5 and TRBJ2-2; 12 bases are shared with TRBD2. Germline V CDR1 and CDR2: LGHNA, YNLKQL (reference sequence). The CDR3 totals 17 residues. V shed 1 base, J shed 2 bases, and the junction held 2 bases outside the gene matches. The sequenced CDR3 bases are TGTGCCAGCAGCCAAGGGGACTGGGGGGCCAACACCGGGCAGCTCTAC. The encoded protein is CASSQGDWGANTGQLY. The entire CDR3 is CASSQGDWGANTGQLYF.

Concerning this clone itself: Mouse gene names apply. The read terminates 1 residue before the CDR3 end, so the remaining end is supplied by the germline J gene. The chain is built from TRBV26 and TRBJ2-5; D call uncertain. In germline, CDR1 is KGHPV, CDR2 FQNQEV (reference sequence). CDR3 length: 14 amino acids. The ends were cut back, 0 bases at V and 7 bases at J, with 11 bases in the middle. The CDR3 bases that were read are TGTGCCAGCAGTCTGTCCGGGATCGGGAACACCCAGTAC. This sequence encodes CASSLSGIGNTQY. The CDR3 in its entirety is CASSLSGIGNTQYF.

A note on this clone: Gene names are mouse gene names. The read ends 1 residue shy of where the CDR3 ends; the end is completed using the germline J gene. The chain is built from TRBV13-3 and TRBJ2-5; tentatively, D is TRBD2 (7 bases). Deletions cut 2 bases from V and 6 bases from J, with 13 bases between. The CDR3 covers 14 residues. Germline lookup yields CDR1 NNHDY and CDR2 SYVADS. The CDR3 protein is CASSEEGGADTQYF. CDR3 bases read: TGTGCCAGCAGTGAGGAGGGGGGCGCCGACACCCAGTAC.

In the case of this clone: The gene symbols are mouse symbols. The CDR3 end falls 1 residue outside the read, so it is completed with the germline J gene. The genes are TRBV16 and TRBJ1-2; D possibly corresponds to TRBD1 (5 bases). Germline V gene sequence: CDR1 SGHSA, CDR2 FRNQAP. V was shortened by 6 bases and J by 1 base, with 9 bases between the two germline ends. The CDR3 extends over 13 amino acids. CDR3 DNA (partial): TGTGCAAGCAGTTCCGACAGAAACTCCGACTACACC. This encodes CASSSDRNSDYT. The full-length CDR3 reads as CASSSDRNSDYTF.

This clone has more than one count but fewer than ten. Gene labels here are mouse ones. This CDR3 reads CSSSQTRAETLYF. Incomplete CDR3 DNA: TGCTCCAGCAGTCAAACAAGGGCAGAAACGCTGTAT. This chain links TRBV23 with TRBJ2-3; no DNA check was done on the table's D call, TRBD1. The CDR3 end lies 1 residue beyond the end of the read and is filled in from the germline J gene. Germline-derived CDR1 and CDR2 are KGHTA and FQNQQP. The CDR3 extends over 13 amino acids.

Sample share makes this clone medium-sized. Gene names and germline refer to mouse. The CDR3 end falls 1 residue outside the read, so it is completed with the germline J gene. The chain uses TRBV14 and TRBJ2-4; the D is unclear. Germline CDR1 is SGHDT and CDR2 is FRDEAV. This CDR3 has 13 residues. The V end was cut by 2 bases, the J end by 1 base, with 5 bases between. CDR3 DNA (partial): TGTGCCAGCAGTTTAGGCCGTCAAAACACCTTGTAC. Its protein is CASSLGRQNTLY. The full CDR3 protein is CASSLGRQNTLYF.

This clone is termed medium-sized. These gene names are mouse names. Incomplete CDR3 DNA: TGTGCAAGCAGCTTAGATCCAGGGTCCGGGCAGCTCTAC. Translation gives CASSLDPGSGQLY. The complete CDR3 sequence is CASSLDPGSGQLYF. J is TRBJ2-2 and V is TRBV16, with D maybe TRBD1 (5 bases). The read falls 1 residue short of the CDR3 end, and the missing part is taken from the germline J gene. Germline assignment: CDR1 SGHSA and CDR2 FRNQAP. This CDR3 has 14 residues. V lost 0 bases to trimming and J lost 6 bases, with 8 bases between them.

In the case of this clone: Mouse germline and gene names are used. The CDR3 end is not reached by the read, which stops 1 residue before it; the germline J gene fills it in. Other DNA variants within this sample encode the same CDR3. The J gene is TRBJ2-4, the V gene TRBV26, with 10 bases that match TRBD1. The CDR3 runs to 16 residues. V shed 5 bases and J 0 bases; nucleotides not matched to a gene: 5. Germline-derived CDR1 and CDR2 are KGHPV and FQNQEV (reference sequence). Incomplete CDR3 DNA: TGTGCCAGCAGTTCCGGGACAGGGGTTAGTCAAAACACCTTGTAC. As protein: CASSSGTGVSQNTLY. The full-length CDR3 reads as CASSSGTGVSQNTLYF.

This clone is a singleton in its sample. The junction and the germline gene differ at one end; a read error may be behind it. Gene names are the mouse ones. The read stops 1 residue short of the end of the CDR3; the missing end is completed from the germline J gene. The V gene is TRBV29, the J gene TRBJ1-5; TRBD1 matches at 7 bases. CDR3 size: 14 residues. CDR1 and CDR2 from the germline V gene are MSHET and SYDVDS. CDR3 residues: CASSPGGNNRAPLF. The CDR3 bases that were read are TGTGCTAGCAGTCCAGGGGGAAACAACCGGGCTCCGCTT.

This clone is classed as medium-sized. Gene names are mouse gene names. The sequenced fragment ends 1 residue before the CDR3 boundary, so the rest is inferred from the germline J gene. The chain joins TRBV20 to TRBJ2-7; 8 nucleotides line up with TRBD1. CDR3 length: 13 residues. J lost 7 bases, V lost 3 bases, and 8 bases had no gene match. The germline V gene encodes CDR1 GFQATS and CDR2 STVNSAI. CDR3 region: CGARAQGAREQYF. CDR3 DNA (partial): TGTGGTGCTAGAGCCCAGGGGGCGCGAGAACAGTAC.

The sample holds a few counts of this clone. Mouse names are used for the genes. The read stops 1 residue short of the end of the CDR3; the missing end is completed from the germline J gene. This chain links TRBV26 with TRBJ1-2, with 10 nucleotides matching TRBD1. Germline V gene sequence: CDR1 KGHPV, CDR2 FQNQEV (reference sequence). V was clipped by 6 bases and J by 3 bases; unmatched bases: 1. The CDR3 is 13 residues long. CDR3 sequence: CASRTGGHSDYTF. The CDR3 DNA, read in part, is TGTGCCAGCAGGACAGGGGGCCACTCCGACTACACC.

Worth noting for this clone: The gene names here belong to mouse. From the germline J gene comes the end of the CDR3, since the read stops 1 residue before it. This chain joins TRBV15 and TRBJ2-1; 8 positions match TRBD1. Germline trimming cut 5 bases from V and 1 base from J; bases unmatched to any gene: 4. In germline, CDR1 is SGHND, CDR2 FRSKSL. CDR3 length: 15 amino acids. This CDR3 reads CASSLRTGNYAEQFF. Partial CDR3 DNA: TGTGCCAGCAGTCTAAGGACAGGGAACTATGCTGAGCAGTTC.

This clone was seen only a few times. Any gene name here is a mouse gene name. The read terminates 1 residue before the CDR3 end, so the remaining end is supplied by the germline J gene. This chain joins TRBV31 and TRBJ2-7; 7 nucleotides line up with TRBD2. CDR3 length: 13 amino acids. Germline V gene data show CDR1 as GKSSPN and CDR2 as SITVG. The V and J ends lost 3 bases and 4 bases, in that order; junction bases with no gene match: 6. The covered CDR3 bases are TGTGCCTGGAGCCCTCCTGGGGGATATGAACAGTAC. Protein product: CAWSPPGGYEQY. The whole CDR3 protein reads CAWSPPGGYEQYF.

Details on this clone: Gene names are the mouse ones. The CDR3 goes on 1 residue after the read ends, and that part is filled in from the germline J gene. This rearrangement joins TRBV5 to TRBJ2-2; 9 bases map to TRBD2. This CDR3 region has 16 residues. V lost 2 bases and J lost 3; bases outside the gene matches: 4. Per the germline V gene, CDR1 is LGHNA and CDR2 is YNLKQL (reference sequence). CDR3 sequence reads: CASSQTGGRDTGQLYF. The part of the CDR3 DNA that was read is TGTGCCAGCAGCCAAACTGGGGGGAGAGACACCGGGCAGCTCTAC.

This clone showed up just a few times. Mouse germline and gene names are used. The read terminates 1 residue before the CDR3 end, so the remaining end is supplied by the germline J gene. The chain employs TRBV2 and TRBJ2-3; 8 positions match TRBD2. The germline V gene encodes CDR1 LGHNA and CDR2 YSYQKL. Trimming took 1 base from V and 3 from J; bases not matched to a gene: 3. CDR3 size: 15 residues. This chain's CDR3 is CASSQVGGVAETLYF. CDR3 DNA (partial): TGTGCCAGCAGCCAAGTGGGGGGGGTCGCAGAAACGCTGTAT.

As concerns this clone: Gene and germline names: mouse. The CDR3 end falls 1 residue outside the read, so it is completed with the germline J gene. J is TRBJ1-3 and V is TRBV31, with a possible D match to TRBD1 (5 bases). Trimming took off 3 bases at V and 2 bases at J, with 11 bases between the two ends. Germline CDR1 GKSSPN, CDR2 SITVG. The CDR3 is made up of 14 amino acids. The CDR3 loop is CAWSPGGAGNTLYF. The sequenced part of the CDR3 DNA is TGTGCCTGGAGCCCGGGGGGGGCTGGAAATACGCTCTAT.

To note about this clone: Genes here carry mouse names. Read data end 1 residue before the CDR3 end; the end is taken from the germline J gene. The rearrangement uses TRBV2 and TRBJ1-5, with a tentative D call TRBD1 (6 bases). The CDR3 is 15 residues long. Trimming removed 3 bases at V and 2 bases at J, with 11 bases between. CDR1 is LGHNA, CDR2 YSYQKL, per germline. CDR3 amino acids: CASSHSGTHNQAPLF. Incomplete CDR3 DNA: TGTGCCAGCAGCCATTCCGGGACACACAACCAGGCTCCGCTT.

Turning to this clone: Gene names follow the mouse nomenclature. This CDR3 is CASSKGVSYAEQFF. Partial CDR3 DNA: TGTGCCAGCAGCAAGGGGGTTTCCTATGCTGAGCAGTTC. The chain has TRBV3 and TRBJ2-1; D is possibly TRBD1 (6 bases). The sequence runs out 1 residue before the end of the CDR3; the remainder is reconstructed from the germline J gene. Trimming shortened V by 5 bases and J by 3 bases, and 11 bases separated the two germline ends. The CDR3 contains 14 residues. Per germline, CDR1 SNHLY and CDR2 FYNGKV (reference sequence).

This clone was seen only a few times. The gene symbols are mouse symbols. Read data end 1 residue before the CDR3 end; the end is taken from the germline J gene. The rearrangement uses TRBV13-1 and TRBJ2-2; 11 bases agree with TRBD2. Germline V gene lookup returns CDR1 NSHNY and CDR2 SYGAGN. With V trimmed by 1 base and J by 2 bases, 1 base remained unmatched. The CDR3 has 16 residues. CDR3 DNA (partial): TGTGCCAGCAGTGATTGGACTGGGGGGAACACCGGGCAGCTCTAC. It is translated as CASSDWTGGNTGQLY. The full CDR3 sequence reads CASSDWTGGNTGQLYF.

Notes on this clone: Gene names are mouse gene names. CDR3 DNA (partial): TGTGCCAGCAGTCTGTCCTGGAGTGCAGAAACGCTGTAT. This encodes CASSLSWSAETLY. The whole CDR3 sequence is CASSLSWSAETLYF. The chain joins TRBV26 to TRBJ2-3; D unresolved. The observed sequence ends 1 residue before the CDR3 terminus, with the missing tail filled in from the germline J gene. Germline-derived CDR1 and CDR2 are KGHPV and FQNQEV (reference sequence). The length of the CDR3 is 14 residues. Trimming pared 0 bases from V and 0 bases from J, leaving 4 bases between.

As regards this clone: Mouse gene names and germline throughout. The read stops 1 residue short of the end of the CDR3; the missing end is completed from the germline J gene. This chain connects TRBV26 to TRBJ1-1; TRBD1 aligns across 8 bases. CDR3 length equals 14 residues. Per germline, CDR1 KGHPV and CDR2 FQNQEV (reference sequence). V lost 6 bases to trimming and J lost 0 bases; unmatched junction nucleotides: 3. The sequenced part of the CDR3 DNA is TGTGCCAGCAGCCTCAGGGGGCAGAACACAGAAGTCTTC. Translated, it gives CASSLRGQNTEVF. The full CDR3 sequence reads CASSLRGQNTEVFF.

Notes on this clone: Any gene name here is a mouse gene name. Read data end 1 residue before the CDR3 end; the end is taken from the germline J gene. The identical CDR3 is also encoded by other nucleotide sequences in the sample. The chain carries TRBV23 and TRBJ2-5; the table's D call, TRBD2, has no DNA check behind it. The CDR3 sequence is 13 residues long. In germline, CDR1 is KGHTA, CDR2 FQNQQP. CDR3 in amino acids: CSSSRLGGDTQYF. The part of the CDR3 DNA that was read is TGCTCCAGCAGTCGACTGGGGGGGGACACCCAGTAC.

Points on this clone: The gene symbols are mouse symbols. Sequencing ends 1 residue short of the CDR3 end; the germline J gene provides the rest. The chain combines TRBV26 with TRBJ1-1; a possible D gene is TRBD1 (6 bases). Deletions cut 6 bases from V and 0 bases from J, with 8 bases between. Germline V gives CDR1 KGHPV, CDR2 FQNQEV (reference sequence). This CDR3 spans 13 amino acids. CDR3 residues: CASSRDTNTEVFF. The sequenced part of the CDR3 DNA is TGTGCCAGCAGCCGGGACACAAACACAGAAGTCTTC. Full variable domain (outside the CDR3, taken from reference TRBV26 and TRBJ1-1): NSKVIQTPRYLVKGQGQKAKMRCIPEKGHPVVFWYQQNKNNEFKFLINFQNQEVLQQIDMTEKRFSAECPSNSPCSLEIQSSEAGDSALYLCASSRDTNTEVFFGKGTRLTVV.

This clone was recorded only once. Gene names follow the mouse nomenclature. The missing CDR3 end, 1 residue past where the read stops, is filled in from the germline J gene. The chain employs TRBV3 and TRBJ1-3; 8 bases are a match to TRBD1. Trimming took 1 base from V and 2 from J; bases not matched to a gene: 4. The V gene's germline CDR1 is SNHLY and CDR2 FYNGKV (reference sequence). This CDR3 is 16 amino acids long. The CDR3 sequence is CASSLGTGRTGNTLYF. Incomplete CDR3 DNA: TGTGCCAGCAGCTTAGGGACAGGGAGGACTGGAAATACGCTCTAT.

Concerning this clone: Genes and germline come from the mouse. The sequenced part of the CDR3 DNA is TGTGCCAGCAGTCGGAGGGATTCTGGAAATACGCTCTAT. Its translation is CASSRRDSGNTLY. The entire CDR3 reads CASSRRDSGNTLYF. The chain joins TRBV26 to TRBJ1-3, with D unclear. The missing CDR3 end, 1 residue past where the read stops, is filled in from the germline J gene. Per germline, CDR1 KGHPV and CDR2 FQNQEV (reference sequence). The CDR3 has 14 residues. V gave up 4 bases and J gave up 0 bases, with 7 bases separating them.

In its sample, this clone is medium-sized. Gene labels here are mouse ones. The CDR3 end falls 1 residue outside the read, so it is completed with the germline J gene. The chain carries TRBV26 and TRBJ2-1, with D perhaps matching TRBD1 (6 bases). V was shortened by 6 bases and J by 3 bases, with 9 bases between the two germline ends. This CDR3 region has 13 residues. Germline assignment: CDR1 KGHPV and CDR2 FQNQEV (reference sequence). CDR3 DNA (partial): TGTGCCAGCAGCTGGGACATCTATGCTGAGCAGTTC. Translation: CASSWDIYAEQF. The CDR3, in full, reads CASSWDIYAEQFF. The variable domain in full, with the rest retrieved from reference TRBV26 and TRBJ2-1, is NSKVIQTPRYLVKGQGQKAKMRCIPEKGHPVVFWYQQNKNNEFKFLINFQNQEVLQQIDMTEKRFSAECPSNSPCSLEIQSSEAGDSALYLCASSWDIYAEQFFGPGTRLTVL.